These 26 T cell receptor beta chains came from one sample sequenced in a study of T cell repertoires in aging, cancer and after chemotherapy. Amplification of TCR beta used genomic DNA extracted from peripheral blood. Rearranged V-D-J TRB sequences were amplified with a mixed TRB-A/B primer pool. TCRdb ran MiXCR on the multiplex PCR reads and lists one entry per CDR3 protein. The repertoire holds several thousand distinct CDR3 sequences, roughly a third seen once, with 10% to 15% in the top ten. The sequenced material came from blood. The source is a human donor in good health. The donor label of this sample is uncertain.

This sequence joins TRBV7-2 and TRBJ2-1, with unresolved D. The CDR3 totals 13 residues. Germline CDR1 is SGHTA and CDR2 is FQGNSA. V lost 4 bases and J 7 bases, leaving 11 bases between the germline ends. CDR3 sequence reads: CASSSGPGNEQFF. The DNA for the CDR3 is TGTGCCAGCAGCTCCGGACCTGGGAATGAGCAGTTCTTC. Full variable domain (remainder filled in from reference TRBV7-2 and TRBJ2-1): GAGVSQSPSNKVTEKGKDVELRCDPISGHTALYWYRQSLGQGLEFLIYFQGNSAPDKSGLPSDRFSAERTGGSVSTLTIQRTQQEDSAVYLCASSSGPGNEQFFGPGTRLTVL.

This clonotype has more than one count but fewer than ten. The gene calls are TRBV15 and TRBJ2-2, with D unresolved. This CDR3 spans 16 amino acids. Trimming left V 0 bases short and J 1 base short, with 9 bases between. Germline CDR1 reads LNHNV; CDR2 reads YYDKDF (reference sequence). CDR3 residues: CATSREERGNTGELFF. The CDR3 region has the DNA TGTGCCACCAGCAGAGAGGAGCGAGGGAACACCGGGGAGCTGTTTTTT. The full variable domain, rest sourced from reference TRBV15 and TRBJ2-2, is DAMVIQNPRYQVTQFGKPVTLSCSQTLNHNVMYWYQQKSSQAPKLLFHYYDKDFNNEADTPDNFQSRRPNTSFCFLDIRSPGLGDTAMYLCATSREERGNTGELFFGEGSRLTVL.

This clonotype is medium-sized by share. J is TRBJ2-5 and V is TRBV6-1; no clear D. This CDR3 comprises 14 residues. The germline V gene encodes CDR1 MNHNS and CDR2 SASEGT. V was clipped by 8 bases and J by 0 bases, with 13 bases between them. The CDR3 loop is CASDSKPYQETQYF. CDR3 bases: TGTGCCAGCGATTCTAAACCGTACCAAGAGACCCAGTACTTC.

The table lists this clonotype with a count of one. The chain is built from TRBV5-4 and TRBJ1-1; the D gene is possibly TRBD1 (5 bases). The CDR3 has 14 amino acids. The V end lost 1 base, the J end lost 5 bases, and 12 bases lay between the germline ends. Per the germline V gene, CDR1 is SGHNT and CDR2 is YYREEE (reference sequence). The CDR3 loop reads CASSLLGGETEAFF. The CDR3 coding sequence is TGTGCCAGCAGCTTGCTGGGGGGGGAGACTGAAGCTTTCTTT.

This clonotype has only a few counts. CDR3: CASSREARGLDQPQHF. CDR3 DNA: TGTGCCAGCTCACGGGAAGCCAGGGGGTTGGATCAGCCCCAGCATTTT. The chain combines TRBV18 with TRBJ1-5, with TRBD1 identical over 7 bases. The CDR3 extends over 16 amino acids. The V gene end was trimmed by 4 bases and the J gene end by 5 bases; junction bases not matched to a gene: 11. Germline CDR1 and CDR2: KGHSH and LQKENI.

There are a few counts of this clonotype. V gene TRBV27 combines with J gene TRBJ1-1; TRBD1 aligns across 9 bases. This CDR3 is built from 15 residues. In germline, CDR1 is MNHEY, CDR2 SMNVEV (reference sequence). The V and J ends lost 6 bases and 4 bases, in that order; junction bases with no gene match: 9. The CDR3: CASSKQPTGGTEAFF. CDR3 coding DNA: TGTGCCAGCAGCAAACAACCGACAGGGGGCACTGAAGCTTTCTTT.

Note on this clonotype: A junction boundary mismatches the germline segment, possibly from a read error. The CDR3 loop is CASSLNRGSSYEQYF. CDR3 nucleotide sequence: TGCGCCAGCAGCTTGAACAGGGGGAGCTCCTACGAGCAGTACTTC. V usage is TRBV5-4 and J usage is TRBJ2-7; 8 bases match TRBD1. The germline V gene encodes CDR1 SGHNT and CDR2 YYREEE (reference sequence). The CDR3 runs 15 residues.

This clonotype counts as medium-sized. V and J are TRBV6-5 and TRBJ2-1; 15 bases are a match to TRBD2. The germline V gene encodes CDR1 MNHEY and CDR2 SVGAGI. With V trimmed by 6 bases and J by 7 bases, 4 bases remained unmatched. The CDR3 runs 15 residues. The CDR3, as DNA: TGTGCCAGCAGAGGACTAGCGGGGGGGCCAAATGAGCAGTTCTTC. Protein: CASRGLAGGPNEQFF.

The rearrangement joins TRBV12-3 or TRBV12-4 to TRBJ1-2; 8 positions match TRBD1. The CDR3 extends over 14 amino acids. V lost 6 bases, J lost 6 bases, and 9 bases stayed unmatched. The CDR3 DNA sequence: TGTGCCAGCAGCCCGACAGGGGTATTTCATGGCTACACCTTC. Translating gives CASSPTGVFHGYTF.

This clonotype was found a few times. V gene TRBV15 combines with J gene TRBJ2-1, with D perhaps given as TRBD1 or TRBD2 (6 bases each). This CDR3 has 14 residues. Trimming took off 1 base at V and 10 bases at J, with 14 bases between the two ends. The germline V gene encodes CDR1 LNHNV and CDR2 YYDKDF (reference sequence). The CDR3 DNA is TGTGCCACCAGCAGAGGGGGGGCCCCCGCGGAGCAGTTCTTC. Its translation is CATSRGGAPAEQFF.

This clonotype has a handful of counts. V usage is TRBV6-2 or TRBV6-3 and J usage is TRBJ2-7; the D gene is possibly TRBD2 (8 bases). Trimming took 6 bases from V and 3 from J, leaving 24 bases between them. The CDR3 has 17 amino acids. Germline V lookup: CDR1 MNHEY, CDR2 SVGEGT. CDR3 sequence: CASRKGALRLAGYEQYF. As DNA, the CDR3 is TGTGCCAGCAGAAAGGGGGCCCTCCGGCTAGCGGGCTACGAGCAGTACTTC.

This chain links TRBV5-4 with TRBJ2-2; TRBD2 is a possible D gene (5 bases). This CDR3 has 15 residues. Per the germline V gene, CDR1 is SGHNT and CDR2 is YYREEE (reference sequence). V was cut by 6 bases and J by 0 bases, with 12 bases left in between. In DNA form, the CDR3 reads TGTGCCAGCACATCTAGCAGAACGAACACCGGGGAGCTGTTTTTT. Its translation is CASTSSRTNTGELFF.

This clonotype is labeled as medium-sized (0.01 to 0.1%). This sequence joins TRBV19 and TRBJ2-5, with D perhaps assigned TRBD1 or TRBD2 (5 bases each). V lost 6 bases, J lost 2 bases, and 13 bases lay in between. The germline V gene encodes CDR1 LNHDA and CDR2 SQIVND (reference sequence). The CDR3 covers 14 residues. DNA of the CDR3: TGTGCCAGTAGGTCACCGGGACCACAAGAGACCCAGTACTTC. Its protein product is CASRSPGPQETQYF.

This clonotype was counted a few times. J is TRBJ2-1 and V is TRBV27, with 11 bases that match TRBD2. V lost 3 bases, J lost 13 bases, and 20 bases stayed unmatched. The CDR3 has 18 residues. CDR1 is MNHEY, CDR2 SMNVEV, per germline (reference sequence). DNA of the CDR3: TGTGCCAGCAGTTTCCATCTAGCGGGGGGCCCCAGGGTCATTACTCAGTTCTTC. Translated: CASSFHLAGGPRVITQFF.

V gene TRBV5-5 combines with J gene TRBJ2-7; weak D call: TRBD2 (7 bases). The CDR3 is 15 amino acids. V shed 4 bases and J shed 4 bases, with 18 bases lying between them. Per the germline V gene, CDR1 is SGHKS and CDR2 is YYEKEE (reference sequence). CDR3 in amino acids: CASSRRGGGVYEQYF. DNA of the CDR3: TGTGCCAGCAGCCGGAGGGGGGGGGGCGTTTACGAGCAGTACTTC.

The chain joins TRBV6-2 or TRBV6-3 to TRBJ2-7; D gene unclear. The CDR3 is 12 amino acids. Trimming cost V 3 bases and J 4 bases, with 7 bases left between them. Germline lookup yields CDR1 MNHEY and CDR2 SVGEGT. The chain's CDR3 is CASSYAIYEQYF. The CDR3 bases are TGTGCCAGCAGTTATGCGATTTACGAGCAGTACTTC.

The chain has TRBV6-1 and TRBJ2-2, with D perhaps matching TRBD2 (7 bases). Germline-derived CDR1 and CDR2 are MNHNS and SASEGT. This CDR3 spans 15 amino acids. The V end was cut by 1 base, the J end by 7 bases, with 13 bases between. CDR3 nucleotide sequence: TGTGCCAGCAGTGAAGAGGGGGGGGGGTACGGGGAGCTGTTTTTT. This codes for CASSEEGGGYGELFF.

This chain links TRBV6-1 with TRBJ2-1; unclear D gene. CDR1 is MNHNS and CDR2 is SASEGT in the germline V gene. CDR3 length: 12 amino acids. Between the trimmed V and J ends, which lost 2 bases and 13 bases, there was a span of 12 bases. The DNA for the CDR3 is TGTGCCAGCAGTGAACGGCAGCATCTCCAGTTCTTC. Translation gives CASSERQHLQFF.

In nucleotides, the CDR3 is TGTGCCAGCTCTCTACAGGGTTTGGATTCACCCCTCCACTTT. Its translation: CASSLQGLDSPLHF. The V call is TRBV18, the J call TRBJ1-6; TRBD1 might be the D (6 bases). V was trimmed by 6 bases and J by 8 bases, leaving 14 bases between them. This CDR3 contains 14 residues. Germline V gene data show CDR1 as KGHSH and CDR2 as LQKENI.

This clonotype is termed medium-sized. The genes are TRBV30 and TRBJ1-5; D not certain. The CDR3 is 13 residues long. Trimming took 3 bases from V and 2 from J, leaving 8 bases between them. Germline CDR1 GTSNPN, CDR2 SVGIG (reference sequence). In nucleotides, the CDR3 is TGTGCCTGGAGCCCTTTGGGCAATCAGCCCCAGCATTTT. It translates to CAWSPLGNQPQHF.

This clonotype is judged medium-sized. The rearrangement joins TRBV19 to TRBJ2-7; TRBD1 or TRBD2 may be the D gene (5 bases each). Germline CDR1 reads LNHDA; CDR2 reads SQIVND (reference sequence). The CDR3 sequence is 14 residues long. V was pared by 3 bases and J by 0 bases, with 9 bases between. This CDR3 reads CASSMGDSSYEQYF. As DNA, the CDR3 is TGTGCCAGTAGTATGGGGGATAGCTCCTACGAGCAGTACTTC.

To note about this clonotype: At one end the junction does not follow the germline gene, possibly because of a read error. The chain combines TRBV6-1 with TRBJ1-5, with D hard to call. The germline CDR1 and CDR2 sequences are MNHNS and SASEGT. The CDR3 runs to 11 residues. The CDR3 sequence: CASSLNRPQHF. DNA of the CDR3: TGTGCCAGCAGTTTAAATCGGCCCCAGCATTTT.

The rearrangement uses TRBV5-6 and TRBJ1-6, with a possible D match to TRBD1 (5 bases). Trimming pared 4 bases from V and 8 bases from J, leaving 19 bases between. Germline V CDR1 and CDR2: SGHDT, YYEEEE. The CDR3 totals 16 residues. The DNA for the CDR3 is TGTGCCAGCAGCCTCCCCACCACAGGTATCGATTCACCCCTCCACTTT. Protein: CASSLPTTGIDSPLHF. The full variable domain, in which reference TRBV5-6 and TRBJ1-6 provide the parts outside the CDR3, is DAGVTQSPTHLIKTRGQQVTLRCSPKSGHDTVSWYQQALGQGPQFIFQYYEEEERQRGNFPDRFSGHQFPNYSSELNVNALLLGDSALYLCASSLPTTGIDSPLHFGNGTRLTVT.

This clonotype is medium-sized by share. The V and J genes are TRBV7-9 and TRBJ2-3; D gene unclear. This CDR3 comprises 16 residues. Per the germline V gene, CDR1 is SEHNR and CDR2 is FQNEAQ (reference sequence). V was trimmed by 3 bases and J by 2 bases, leaving 15 bases between them. The CDR3 spells CASSFVSSGLTDTQYF. The CDR3 DNA follows: TGTGCCAGCAGCTTTGTAAGTTCAGGTCTCACAGATACGCAGTATTTT.

This clonotype is categorized as medium-sized. The chain has TRBV6-6 and TRBJ2-1, with D possibly TRBD1 on 5 matching bases. This CDR3 spans 14 amino acids. V shed 7 bases and J shed 8 bases, with 18 bases lying between them. The germline gives CDR1 MNHNY, CDR2 SVGAGI (reference sequence). The DNA of the CDR3 is TGTGCCAGCACCCAACTCAGGGCAGGCGATGAGCAGTTCTTC. Protein product: CASTQLRAGDEQFF.

By share of the sample, this clonotype is medium-sized. J is TRBJ2-2 and V is TRBV27; D is uncertain. The CDR3 runs 15 residues. V dropped 5 bases and J dropped 6 bases, with 16 bases sitting between them. Looked up from germline, CDR1 is MNHEY and CDR2 is SMNVEV (reference sequence). CDR3 residues: CASSAAVLGSGELFF. CDR3 DNA: TGTGCCAGCAGTGCCGCTGTACTGGGCTCCGGGGAGCTGTTTTTT.